The entry below describes one T cell receptor beta chain. No antigen is known for it. At study entry, adolescents had tuberculin skin tests and IGRA screening. The CDR3 runs 12 residues. The V gene's germline CDR1 is LNHDA and CDR2 SQIVND (reference sequence). Trimming left V 6 bases short and J 4 bases short, with 7 bases between. This sample was included in a study of T cells in tuberculosis. Study outcomes and limitations: Shorter CDR3-alpha in active tuberculosis partly drove smaller distances. Active tuberculosis alpha repertoires lay closer to GMM-specific TCRs than controls'.

The method was immunoSEQ multiplex PCR; TCRdb's version includes in-frame clones alone and lacks a portion of them. The repertoire holds some 41,000 clones, with 90% to 95% as singletons. The rearrangement joins TRBV19 to TRBJ2-1; no firm D call. The sample taken for sequencing was PBMCs. The TCR sequence derives from a donor between 10 and 35 years old with latent tuberculosis or without tuberculosis infection. Some clones in this sample may be carry-over from other donors' samples. The CDR3: CASSPEYNEQFF. The CDR3 coding sequence is TGTGCCAGTAGCCCAGAATACAATGAGCAGTTCTTC.